The sequence of this T cell receptor (beta chain) was determined in a study of OX40 agonist ivuxolimab in advanced cancers. Study-wide background: With a range of roughly 23 to 79, age averaged 60 years, and about 82% were male. Notes on the study in general: Certain nonresponders additionally had low normalized T-cell clonal expansion. There was clonal expansion of CD4+ and CD8+ blood T cells by week 6 at 0.1 to 3.0 mg/kg.

Repertoires were generated with immunoSEQ multiplex PCR, while TCRdb's copy carries only in-frame clones and drops some. The table shows tens of thousands of clones, with about 90% occurring only once. Autoimmune disease history or systemic immunosuppression disqualified patients. A word on this clone: What it binds is unknown.

Sample: CD4+ or CD8+ T cells sorted from blood, taken in a trial of the OX40 agonist ivuxolimab. The source of this sequence is an adult with an advanced solid tumor such as melanoma, head and neck, liver or kidney cancer.

This chain's CDR3 is CASSFHGEQYF. The CDR3 DNA reads TGTGCCAGCAGCTTTCACGGGGAGCAGTACTTC. The chain couples TRBV11-2 to TRBJ2-7; no firm D call. Germline CDR1 is SGHAT and CDR2 is FQNNGV. Between the trimmed V and J ends, which lost 3 bases and 7 bases, there was a span of 7 bases. The CDR3 sequence is 11 residues long.